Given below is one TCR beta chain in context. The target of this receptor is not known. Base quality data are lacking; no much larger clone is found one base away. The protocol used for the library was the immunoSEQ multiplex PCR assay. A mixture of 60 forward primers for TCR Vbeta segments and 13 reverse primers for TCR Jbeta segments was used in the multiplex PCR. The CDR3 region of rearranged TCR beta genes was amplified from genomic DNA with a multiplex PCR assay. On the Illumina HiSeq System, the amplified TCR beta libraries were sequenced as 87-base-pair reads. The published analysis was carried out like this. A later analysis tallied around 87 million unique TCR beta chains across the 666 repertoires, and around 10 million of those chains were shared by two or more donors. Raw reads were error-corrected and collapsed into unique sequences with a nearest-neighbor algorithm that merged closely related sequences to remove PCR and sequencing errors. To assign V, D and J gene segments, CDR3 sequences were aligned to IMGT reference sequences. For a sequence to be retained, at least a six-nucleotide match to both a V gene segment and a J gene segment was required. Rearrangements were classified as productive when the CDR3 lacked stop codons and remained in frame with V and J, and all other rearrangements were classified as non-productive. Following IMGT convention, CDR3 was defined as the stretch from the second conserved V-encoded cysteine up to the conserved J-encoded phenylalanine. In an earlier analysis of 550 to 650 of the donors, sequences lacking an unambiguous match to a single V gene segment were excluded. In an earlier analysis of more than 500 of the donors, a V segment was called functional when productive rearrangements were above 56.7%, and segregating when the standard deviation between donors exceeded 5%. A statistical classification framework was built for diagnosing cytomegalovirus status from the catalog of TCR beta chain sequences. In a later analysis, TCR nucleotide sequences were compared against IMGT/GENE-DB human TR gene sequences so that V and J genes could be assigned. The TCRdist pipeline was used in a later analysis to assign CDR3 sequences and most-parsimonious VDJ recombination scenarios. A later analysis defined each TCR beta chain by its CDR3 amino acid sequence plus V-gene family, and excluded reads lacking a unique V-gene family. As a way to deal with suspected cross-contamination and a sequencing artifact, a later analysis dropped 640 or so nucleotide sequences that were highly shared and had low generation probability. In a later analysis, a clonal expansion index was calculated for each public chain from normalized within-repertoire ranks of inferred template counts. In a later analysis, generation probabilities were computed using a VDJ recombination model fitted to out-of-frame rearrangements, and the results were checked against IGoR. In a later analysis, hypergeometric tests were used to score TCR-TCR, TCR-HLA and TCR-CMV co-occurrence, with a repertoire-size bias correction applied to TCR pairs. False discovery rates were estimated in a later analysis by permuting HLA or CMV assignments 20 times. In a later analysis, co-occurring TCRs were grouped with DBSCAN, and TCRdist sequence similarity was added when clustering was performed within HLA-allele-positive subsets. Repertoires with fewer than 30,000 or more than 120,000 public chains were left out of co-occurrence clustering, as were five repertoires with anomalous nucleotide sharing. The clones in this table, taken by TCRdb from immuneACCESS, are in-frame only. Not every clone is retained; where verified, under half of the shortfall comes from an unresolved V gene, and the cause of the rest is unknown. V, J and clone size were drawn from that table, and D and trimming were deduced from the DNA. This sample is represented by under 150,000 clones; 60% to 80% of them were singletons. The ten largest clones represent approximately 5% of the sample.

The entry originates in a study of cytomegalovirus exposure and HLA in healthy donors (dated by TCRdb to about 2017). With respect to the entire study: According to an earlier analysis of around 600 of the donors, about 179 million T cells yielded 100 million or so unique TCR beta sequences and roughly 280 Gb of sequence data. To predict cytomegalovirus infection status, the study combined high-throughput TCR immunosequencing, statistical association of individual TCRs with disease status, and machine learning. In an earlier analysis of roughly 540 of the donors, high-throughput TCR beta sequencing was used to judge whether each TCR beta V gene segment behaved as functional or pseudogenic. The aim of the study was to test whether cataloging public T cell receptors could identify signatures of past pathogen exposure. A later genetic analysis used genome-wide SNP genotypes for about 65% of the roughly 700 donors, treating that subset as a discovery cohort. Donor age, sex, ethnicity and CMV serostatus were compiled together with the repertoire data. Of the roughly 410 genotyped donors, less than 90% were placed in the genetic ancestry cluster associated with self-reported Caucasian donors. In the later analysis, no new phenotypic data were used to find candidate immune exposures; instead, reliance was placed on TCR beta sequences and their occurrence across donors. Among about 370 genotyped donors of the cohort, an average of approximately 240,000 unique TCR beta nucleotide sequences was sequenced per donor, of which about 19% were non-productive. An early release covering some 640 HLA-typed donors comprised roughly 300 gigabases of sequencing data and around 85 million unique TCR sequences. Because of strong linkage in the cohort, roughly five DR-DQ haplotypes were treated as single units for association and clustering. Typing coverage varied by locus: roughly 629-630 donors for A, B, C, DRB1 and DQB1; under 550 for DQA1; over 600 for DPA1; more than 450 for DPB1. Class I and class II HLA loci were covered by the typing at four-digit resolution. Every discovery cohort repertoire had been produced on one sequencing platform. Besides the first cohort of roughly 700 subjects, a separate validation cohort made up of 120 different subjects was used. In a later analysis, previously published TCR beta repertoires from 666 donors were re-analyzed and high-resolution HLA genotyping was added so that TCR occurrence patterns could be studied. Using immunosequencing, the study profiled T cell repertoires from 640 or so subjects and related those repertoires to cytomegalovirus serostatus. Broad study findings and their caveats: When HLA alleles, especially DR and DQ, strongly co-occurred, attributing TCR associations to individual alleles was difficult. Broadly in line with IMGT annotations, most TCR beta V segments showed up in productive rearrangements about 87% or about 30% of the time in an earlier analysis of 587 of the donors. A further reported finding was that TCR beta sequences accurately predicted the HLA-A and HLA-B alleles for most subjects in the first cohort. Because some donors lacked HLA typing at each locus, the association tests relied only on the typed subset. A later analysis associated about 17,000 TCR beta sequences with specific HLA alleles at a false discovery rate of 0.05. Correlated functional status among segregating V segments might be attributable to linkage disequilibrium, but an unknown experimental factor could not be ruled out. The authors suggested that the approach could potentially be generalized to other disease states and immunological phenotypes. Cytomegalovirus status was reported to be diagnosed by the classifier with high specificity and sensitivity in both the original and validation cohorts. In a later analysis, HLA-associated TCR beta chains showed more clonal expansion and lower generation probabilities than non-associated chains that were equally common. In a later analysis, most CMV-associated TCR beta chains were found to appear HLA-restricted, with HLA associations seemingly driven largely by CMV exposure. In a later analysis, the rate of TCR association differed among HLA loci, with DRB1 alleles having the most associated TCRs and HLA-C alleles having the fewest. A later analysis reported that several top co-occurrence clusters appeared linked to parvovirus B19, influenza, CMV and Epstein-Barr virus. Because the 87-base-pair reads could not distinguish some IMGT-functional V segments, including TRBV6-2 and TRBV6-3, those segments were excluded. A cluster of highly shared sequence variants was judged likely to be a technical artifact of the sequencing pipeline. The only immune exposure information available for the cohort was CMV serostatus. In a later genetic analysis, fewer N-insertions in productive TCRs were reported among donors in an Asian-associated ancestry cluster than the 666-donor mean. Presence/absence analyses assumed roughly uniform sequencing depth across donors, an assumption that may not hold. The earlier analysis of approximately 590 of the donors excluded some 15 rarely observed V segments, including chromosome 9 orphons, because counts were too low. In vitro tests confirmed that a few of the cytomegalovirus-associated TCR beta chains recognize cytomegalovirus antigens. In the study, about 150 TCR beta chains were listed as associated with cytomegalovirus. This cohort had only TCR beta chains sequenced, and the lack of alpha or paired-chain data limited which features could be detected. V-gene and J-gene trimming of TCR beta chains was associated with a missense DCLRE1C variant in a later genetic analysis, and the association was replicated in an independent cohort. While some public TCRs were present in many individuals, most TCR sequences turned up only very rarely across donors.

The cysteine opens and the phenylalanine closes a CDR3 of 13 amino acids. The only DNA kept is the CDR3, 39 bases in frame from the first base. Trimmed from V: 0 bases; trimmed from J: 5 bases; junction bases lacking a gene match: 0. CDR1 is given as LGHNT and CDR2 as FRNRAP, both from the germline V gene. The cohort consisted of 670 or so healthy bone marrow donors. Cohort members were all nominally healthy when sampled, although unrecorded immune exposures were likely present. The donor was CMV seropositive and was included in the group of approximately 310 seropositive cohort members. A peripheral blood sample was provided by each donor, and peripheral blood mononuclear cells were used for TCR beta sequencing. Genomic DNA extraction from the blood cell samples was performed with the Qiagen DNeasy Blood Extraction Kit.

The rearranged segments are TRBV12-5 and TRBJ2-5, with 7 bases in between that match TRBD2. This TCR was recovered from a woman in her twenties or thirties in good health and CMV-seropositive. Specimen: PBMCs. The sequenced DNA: TGTGCTAGTGGTTTGGTACTAGCGGAGACCCAGTACTTC. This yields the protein CASGLVLAETQYF.